The 10 T cell receptor beta chains below come from one sample, sequenced in a study of blood T cell repertoires in COVID-19. Repertoires were generated with immunoSEQ multiplex PCR, while TCRdb's copy carries only in-frame clones and drops some. The sample shows about 260,000 clones, more than 75% of them seen only once. Sequencing used peripheral blood. The source of these receptors is a middle-aged woman who had recovered from COVID-19.

About this clone: Other DNA sequences in this specimen translate into the identical CDR3. V usage is TRBV24-1 and J usage is TRBJ2-2, with 8 positions matching TRBD2. The length of the CDR3 is 14 residues. Trimming cost V 4 bases and J 5 bases; bases outside gene matches: 2. Germline V CDR1 and CDR2: KGHDR, SFDVKD. The CDR3 DNA reads TGTGCCACCAGTGAGACGGGGGGGACCGGGGAGCTGTTTTTT. It translates to CATSETGGTGELFF.

The genes are TRBV9 and TRBJ1-2; TRBD1 is a possible D gene (6 bases). The germline CDR1 and CDR2 sequences are SGDLS and YYNGEE. CDR3 size: 14 residues. The V gene lost 4 bases and the J gene lost 7 bases, with 17 bases spanning the gap. The DNA for the CDR3 is TGTGCCAGCAGCACCACGACAGGCAGTCTTGGCTACACCTTC. Translation gives CASSTTTGSLGYTF.

This chain uses TRBV5-4 with TRBJ2-1; TRBD2 might be the D (6 bases). This CDR3 has 16 amino acids. In germline, CDR1 is SGHNT, CDR2 YYREEE (reference sequence). Trimming removed 0 bases at V and 0 bases at J, with 10 bases between. The CDR3 nucleotides are TGTGCCAGCAGCTTGGCCGGCGGGGTCTCCTACAATGAGCAGTTCTTC. Residues: CASSLAGGVSYNEQFF.

The chain uses TRBV6-5 and TRBJ2-5, with 8 bases aligning to TRBD2. The V and J ends lost 8 bases and 4 bases, in that order; junction bases with no gene match: 6. The germline V gene encodes CDR1 MNHEY and CDR2 SVGAGI. This CDR3 comprises 13 residues. The CDR3 is CASRRRGAETQYF. CDR3 nucleotides: TGTGCCAGCCGCAGGCGGGGGGCAGAGACCCAGTACTTC.

This clone appeared once. This chain joins TRBV19 and TRBJ1-4; D gene ambiguous. The CDR3 length is 17 residues. V gave up 4 bases and J gave up 2 bases, with 17 bases separating them. In germline, CDR1 is LNHDA, CDR2 SQIVND (reference sequence). For the CDR3, the DNA is TGTGCCAGTAGTAGGATCGGACGGAGGGTGACTAATGAAAAACTGTTTTTT. Encoded protein: CASSRIGRRVTNEKLFF.

The CDR3 here is CATSDPTSGGAGEQFF. CDR3 sequence (DNA): TGTGCCACCAGTGACCCGACTAGCGGGGGGGCAGGGGAGCAGTTCTTC. J is TRBJ2-1 and V is TRBV24-1; 14 bases map to TRBD2. The V gene end was trimmed by 4 bases and the J gene end by 10 bases; junction bases not matched to a gene: 8. CDR1 and CDR2 (germline): KGHDR, SFDVKD. CDR3 length: 16 amino acids.

The sample holds a few counts of this clone. The chain combines TRBV11-2 with TRBJ2-7; 9 nucleotides line up with TRBD1. Germline lookup yields CDR1 SGHAT and CDR2 FQNNGV. V lost 0 bases and J lost 4; bases outside the gene matches: 4. The CDR3 contains 15 residues. CDR3 coding DNA: TGTGCCAGCAGCTTAGACGGACAGGGGCCATACGAGCAGTACTTC. Translation: CASSLDGQGPYEQYF. Based on the CDR3 plus reference TRBV11-2 and TRBJ2-7, the full variable domain is EAGVAQSPRYKIIEKRQSVAFWCNPISGHATLYWYQQILGQGPKLLIQFQNNGVVDDSQLPKDRFSAERLKGVDSTLKIQPAKLEDSAVYLCASSLDGQGPYEQYFGPGTRLTVT.

This chain joins TRBV18 and TRBJ2-1; possibly TRBD1 for D (5 bases). This CDR3 contains 18 residues. In germline, CDR1 is KGHSH, CDR2 LQKENI. Trimming stripped 6 bases from V and 5 bases from J, with 26 bases between. The CDR3 loop reads CASSALQASLSYNNEQFF. The CDR3 DNA is TGTGCCAGCTCCGCGTTACAGGCCTCTCTAAGCTATAACAATGAGCAGTTCTTC.

The chain has TRBV30 and TRBJ1-5, with D possibly matching TRBD1 (5 bases). CDR3 length equals 16 residues. Trimming cost V 3 bases and J 3 bases, with 18 bases left between them. Germline assignment: CDR1 GTSNPN and CDR2 SVGIG (reference sequence). The CDR3 loop is CAWRLPGGKSNQPQHF. CDR3 sequence (DNA): TGTGCCTGGAGGCTCCCCGGGGGGAAATCCAATCAGCCCCAGCATTTT. Using reference TRBV30 and TRBJ1-5 for the parts outside the CDR3, the full variable domain is SQTIHQWPATLVQPVGSPLSLECTVEGTSNPNLYWYRQAAGRGLQLLFYSVGIGQISSEVPQNLSASRPQDRQFILSSKKLLLSDSGFYLCAWRLPGGKSNQPQHFGDGTRLSIL.

The rearrangement joins TRBV5-1 to TRBJ2-7; 8 positions match TRBD2. With 4 bases clipped from V and 6 bases from J, the junction kept 6 bases outside the gene matches. CDR1 and CDR2 (germline): SGHRS, YFSETQ. CDR3 length equals 13 residues. The CDR3 DNA reads as TGCGCCAGCAGCATAGCGGGAAGCGGCGAGCAGTACTTC. Protein sequence: CASSIAGSGEQYF.